The text below deals with one T cell receptor beta chain. Its antigen is unidentified. The data are from a study of vaccination effects on CD4 cells after COVID-19. Turning to the study itself: Researchers obtained post-vaccine samples at a median of 72 days past the second dose.

Antigen-specific CD4+ T cell clonotypes were called by their expansion after viral peptide-pool culture in ViraFEST. On roughly day 10 of culture, CD4+ T cells were separated out. Participants got two doses of BNT162b2 or mRNA-1273 vaccine. Trimming removed 8 bases from V and 8 bases from J, with 16 bases in between. From germline, CDR1 is SGHTA and CDR2 FQGNSA. The CDR3 has 13 residues. Sequenced by immunoSEQ multiplex PCR; TCRdb stores in-frame clones only, minus some. The sample includes 15,000 or so clones, approximately 70% of them seen just once. The chain has TRBV7-2 and TRBJ2-1; D is perhaps TRBD1 or TRBD2 (6 bases each). The origin of this receptor is a human donor who received a COVID-19 vaccine. The sequenced sample was CD4+ T cells from PBMCs cultured with SARS-CoV-2 spike peptides, obtained after COVID-19 vaccination. This CDR3 reads CASQGLARYEQFF. The CDR3 nucleotides are TGTGCCAGCCAGGGGCTAGCGCGTTATGAGCAGTTCTTC.